Sequencing of this T cell receptor (beta chain) was carried out in a study of cytomegalovirus exposure and HLA in healthy donors. In the study overall: Of approximately 400 genotyped donors, more than 75% clustered with self-reported Caucasian donors.

The CDR3 sequence is 16 residues long. Germline V CDR1 and CDR2: SQVTM, ANQGSEA. Unmatched junction bases numbered 16, after V lost 4 bases and J lost 4 bases. Primers included in the PCR were 60 Vbeta and 13 Jbeta primers. The method was immunoSEQ multiplex PCR; TCRdb's version includes in-frame clones alone and lacks a portion of them. The sample has 40,000 or so clones; 74% are singletons. The chain recombines TRBV29-1 with TRBJ2-7; 7 nucleotides align to TRBD2. The sequenced sample was PBMCs. The sequence came from a young man in good health and CMV-seronegative. CDR3 bases: TGCAGCGTTGGGCAGACCCTAGCCGGGAGGTTGTACGAGCAGTACTTC. It translates to CSVGQTLAGRLYEQYF.